A selection of T cell receptor beta chains follows, all from one sample in a study of type 1 and type 2 diabetes patients. TCRdb re-called the multiplex PCR reads with MiXCR, one entry per CDR3 protein. The sample shows 250,000 or so distinct CDR3 sequences, around 47% of them seen only once. Sequences were obtained from peripheral blood mononuclear cells (PBMCs). These receptor sequences come from a man between 18 and 29 years old with type 2 diabetes. Each CDR3 is given with its conserved first and last residue. Expanded clones are given a class, and other clones once, few, many or no size at all.

abundance	j_gene	v_gene	CDR3aa
few	TRBJ1-5	TRBV7-2	CASSSRHRDRASNQPQHF
few	TRBJ1-2	TRBV12-5	CASGLPRQTYGYTF
.	TRBJ1-1	TRBV6-5	CASSYSGSTEAFF
.	TRBJ2-7	TRBV7-8	CASTQVGTGGYYEQYF
.	TRBJ1-1	TRBV10-3	CAISELALGNTEAFF
once	TRBJ2-3	TRBV9	CASSVGDRDTDTQYF
.	TRBJ2-7	TRBV7-9	CASSSGTGSSYEQYF
few	TRBJ2-7	TRBV20-1	CSARSRTGTYEQYF
.	TRBJ1-1	TRBV6-5	CASSSGRYTEAFF
.	TRBJ2-7	TRBV27	CASSFIEGAHPYEQYF
many	TRBJ1-2	TRBV10-2	CASSESRGSHGYTF
.	TRBJ2-1	TRBV15	CATSRGKLGTHNEQFF
.	TRBJ2-5	TRBV7-9	CASSQPGRTQYF
once	TRBJ2-1	TRBV15	CATSRDGTSANHRQFF
.	TRBJ2-7	TRBV28	CASSLLGTGTYEQYF
few	TRBJ1-1	TRBV19	CASSMTGGTEAFF
.	TRBJ2-7	TRBV19	CASSIGGGFYEQYF
.	TRBJ1-5	TRBV2	CASSEEGLRQTNQPQHF
once	TRBJ1-1	TRBV2	CASTNPNTEAFF
.	TRBJ1-1	TRBV10-3	CAISERLGQGTTEAFF
.	TRBJ2-5	TRBV14	CASSQYLGGGETQYF
.	TRBJ1-2	TRBV10-1	CASSLEGLNYGYTF
once	TRBJ2-7	TRBV30	CAWNPPGAGRRFYEQYF
few	TRBJ2-1	TRBV20-1	CSVLRDIYNEQFF
once	TRBJ2-7	TRBV20-1	CSARDTRPSGGARVFHEQYF
.	.	TRBV7-8	CASSLRGGRYEQYF
.	TRBJ2-7	TRBV12-3/TRBV12-4	CASSFEGHGGRGTQQYF
.	TRBJ1-2	TRBV2	CASRETAANYGYTF
.	TRBJ2-7	TRBV11-2	CASSLDPGSPYEQYF
.	TRBJ1-4	TRBV10-1	CASSEGTVGKLFF
.	TRBJ2-3	TRBV7-3	CASSDGLASTDTQYF
.	TRBJ2-5	TRBV28	CASSLTTQETQYF
.	TRBJ1-6	TRBV13	CASSQTGSPLHF
once	TRBJ1-4	TRBV7-3	CASSDSTGTTNEKLFF
.	TRBJ1-1	TRBV7-2	CASSFWRNTEAFF
few	TRBJ2-5	TRBV7-9	CASSERGVHGVRETQYF
.	TRBJ2-7	TRBV20-1	CSARDLSGGPTYEQYF
few	TRBJ1-4	TRBV7-3	CASSNHGQVLNEKLFF
.	TRBJ2-4	TRBV19	CASRGTGTDIQYF
.	TRBJ1-1	TRBV24-1	CATSATAGNTEAFF
.	TRBJ2-7	TRBV12-3/TRBV12-4	CASSFYLEGGEQYF
many	TRBJ1-1	TRBV15	CATSRDEAFF
.	TRBJ1-1	TRBV7-8	CASSSQGLGTEAFF